What follows is one TCR beta chain and its context. The antigen is undetermined. Blood replicates held 0.5 ug DNA, tumor or normal breast around 1.5 ug, two each. The method was immunoSEQ multiplex PCR; TCRdb's version includes in-frame clones alone and lacks a portion of them. The sample yields over 45,000 clones, approximately 80% seen once. The CDR3 consists of 16 residues. V was pared by 6 bases and J by 3 bases, with 21 bases between. Germline V gene sequence: CDR1 MNHNS, CDR2 SASEGT. The data were taken from a study of early stage breast cancer tumors. The study, taken as a whole, reports: Chain pairing and CD4, CD8 or FOXP3 expression were not captured. Compared with adjacent normal breast tissue, tumors showed roughly 2.5-fold greater T cell density and higher clonality. Commonly generated sequences made up most enriched TCRB sequences shared between patients.

Material for sequencing was blood. The receptor's source is a person aged 45 to 60 with breast cancer. This chain connects TRBV6-1 to TRBJ2-7, with D possibly being TRBD2 (7 bases). DNA for the CDR3: TGTGCCAGCAGAGAAAGAGGGGGGACTACGAACTACGAGCAGTACTTC. As protein: CASRERGGTTNYEQYF.